The 3 T cell receptor beta chains in this list originate from one sample, sequenced in a study of blood T cell repertoires in COVID-19. Here immunoSEQ multiplex PCR was the method, and the copy in TCRdb shows in-frame clones only, minus some. The sample records approximately 190,000 clones, under 90% being singletons. Input material: peripheral blood. These receptors were taken from a man aged 55-75 years with acute or convalescent COVID-19.

The rearrangement links TRBV5-1 to TRBJ2-3; no clear D. The V end was cut by 2 bases, the J end by 5 bases, with 6 bases between. This CDR3 spans 12 amino acids. Germline-derived CDR1 and CDR2 are SGHRS and YFSETQ. The CDR3 loop reads CASSFQEDTQYF. As DNA, the CDR3 is TGCGCCAGCAGCTTTCAGGAAGATACGCAGTATTTT.

This rearrangement joins TRBV30 to TRBJ2-7; 11 bases are a match to TRBD2. The CDR3 consists of 17 residues. Germline V lookup: CDR1 GTSNPN, CDR2 SVGIG (reference sequence). Trimming at V came to 6 bases and at J to 2 bases, leaving 15 bases not matched to a gene. For the CDR3, the DNA is TGTGCCTGCTCTCGTTCGGGACTAGCGGATTGGGCCTACGAGCAGTACTTC. Translating gives CACSRSGLADWAYEQYF. The full variable domain, in which reference TRBV30 and TRBJ2-7 provide the parts outside the CDR3, is SQTIHQWPATLVQPVGSPLSLECTVEGTSNPNLYWYRQAAGRGLQLLFYSVGIGQISSEVPQNLSASRPQDRQFILSSKKLLLSDSGFYLCACSRSGLADWAYEQYFGPGTRLTVT.

The chain carries TRBV7-9 and TRBJ1-2; a possible D gene is TRBD1 (6 bases). Germline lookup yields CDR1 SEHNR and CDR2 FQNEAQ (reference sequence). The ends were cut back, 7 bases at V and 8 bases at J, with 17 bases in the middle. The CDR3 consists of 13 residues. This CDR3 reads CASTRSGADGYTF. The CDR3 DNA reads as TGTGCCAGCACCCGTTCAGGGGCAGACGGCTACACCTTC.